This T cell receptor (beta chain) appears in the sequencing data of a study of blood T cells in healthy people across ages (dated by TCRdb to 2013 to 2016). Study-wide context: In model experiments, template switching captured roughly one uniquely barcoded TCR beta cDNA molecule for every two T cells. Using the same blood draw, the study looked at two additional independent replicas of 1 million unique cDNA reads for two donors, one aged 18 to 30 and the other aged 80 or older. Using deep sequencing normalized with unique cDNA molecular identifiers, the study measured how TCR beta repertoire diversity changes with age. The donors were divided into four age groups: young (average approximately 17 years), middle-aged (roughly 40), aged (under 70) and long-lived (82).

What the study reported, not specific to this receptor: A strong correlation was found between observed TCR beta diversity and the percentage of naive T cells measured by flow cytometry. Bulk unsorted PBMC profiling prevented conclusive comparison of naive and antigen-experienced compartments. Donor CMV infection status was unknown, potentially confounding age-related changes in expanded clonotypes. Compared with the aged group, more naive CD4+ T cells, fewer expanded clones and increased TCR diversity were shown by the long-lived group, suggesting age selection. Estimates of total diversity based on one million sequenced T cells were regarded as lower bounds and as underestimates. Observed TCR beta diversity per million T cells fell roughly linearly with age, and a significant reduction was already apparent by age roughly 40.

The CDR3 runs 15 amino acids, cysteine and phenylalanine included. CDR3 DNA only is kept here, 45 bases in frame from base 1. V and J are trimmed by 5 bases and 4 bases, and the gene matches miss 8 bases of the junction. With regard to this clonotype: This clone's antigen is unknown. Base qualities are missing; no much larger clone stands one base away.

Systemically healthy Caucasian individuals from Russia, approximately 39 in total and aged roughly 6 to 100 years, were included as donors. Each donor gave ten milliliters of peripheral blood, drawn into EDTA-treated Vacutainer tubes. PBMCs were isolated by Ficoll-Paque density-gradient centrifugation, with at least 6.5 million obtained per sample. Trizol reagent was used to extract total RNA from PBMCs, with at least 5.5 micrograms per sample. For every donor, an aliquot of PBMCs went through flow cytometry to measure the percentages of naive CD45RAhigh/CD27high T cells. Library preparation employed 5' RACE. The instrument given in TCRdb is Illumina HiSeq 2500. The second PCR ran for roughly 6 to 11 cycles and used a J-beta primer mix along with a sample-barcoded 5' primer. A template-switch 5' adaptor carrying 12 random nucleotides introduced a unique molecular identifier onto each TCR beta cDNA molecule. Each sample yielded at least 2.5 million CDR3-containing paired-end reads. The Mint cDNA synthesis kit, primed by a TRBC-specific oligonucleotide, was used to synthesize first-strand cDNA from all RNA. Following uracil-DNA glycosylase treatment, all cDNA underwent a first 18-cycle PCR with the universal primers M1SS and BC2_uni_R. As for how the authors treated the data: For normalization, 1 million high-quality reads were randomly selected from each sample, with every read carrying a distinct molecular identifier. Reads sharing molecular identifiers were discarded rather than binned into consensus sequences. CDR3 identification, clonotype clustering and error correction used MiTCR with a Q25 quality threshold and the strictest error-elimination algorithm. Lower-bound total TCR beta diversity was estimated with a nonparametric unseen species model using Euler transformation. TCRdb trimmed public reads at Q25 via fastp, called clones via MiXCR and kept in-frame beta chains. Rows are combined by CDR3 protein, so each entry shows the most common genes and DNA. TCRdb assigned the V and J calls; the authors' analysis was not used. The table for this sample lists about 720,000 distinct CDR3 sequences; 25% of them were counted only once. 3.7% of the sample is held by the ten biggest clonotypes.

This sample was also put to use in a study of T cells of mothers and their children. The second study, in turn, reports: Nine systemically healthy Caucasian individuals, comprising three mothers and their six children, were included as donors. cDNA synthesis consumed the entire amount of extracted RNA, loaded at around 1.5 ug RNA in each 15 ul reaction. Sample barcodes and 2-4 random nucleotides were added via the M1S primer in the second PCR. Over 8 million TCR beta CDR3 reads came from each mother, compared with some 3 million reads from each child. TCR recombination output is similarly shaped by thymic selection in related and unrelated pairs, with a minor effect exerted by inherited differences. Normalized repertoire overlap in related mother-child pairs was always slightly higher than in unrelated mother-child pairs, but the difference was never significant. With a sensitivity of 90 to 100 clones per million clonotypes, no persistent microchimeric T cell clones were detected. To look for features that set related mother-child pairs apart from unrelated individuals, the researchers ran deep NGS to compare the TCR beta repertoires of mothers and children. On average, the children were roughly 10 +/- 4 years old, while the mothers were about 37 +/- 4 years old. Libraries were sequenced on Illumina HiSeq 2000 with 100+100 nt paired-end reads after adapter ligation with NEBNext reagents. To avoid cross-contamination, the mother libraries and the child libraries were prepared a month apart and sequenced in separate runs. For each donor, between about 450,000 and 2,300,000 distinct TCR beta clonotypes were identified. Naive TCR beta clonotypes were estimated from low-frequency clonotypes matched to each donor's FACS-determined naive share, without sorting.

The sequenced sample was blood. Recombination linked TRBV12-3 or TRBV12-4 to TRBJ2-5, with 9 bases matching TRBD1. The sequence came from a boy aged 10-17 years in good health. DNA sequence: TGTGCCAGCAGTCTTTGGGAGACAGGGGGAGAGACCCAGTACTTC. It encodes CASSLWETGGETQYF.